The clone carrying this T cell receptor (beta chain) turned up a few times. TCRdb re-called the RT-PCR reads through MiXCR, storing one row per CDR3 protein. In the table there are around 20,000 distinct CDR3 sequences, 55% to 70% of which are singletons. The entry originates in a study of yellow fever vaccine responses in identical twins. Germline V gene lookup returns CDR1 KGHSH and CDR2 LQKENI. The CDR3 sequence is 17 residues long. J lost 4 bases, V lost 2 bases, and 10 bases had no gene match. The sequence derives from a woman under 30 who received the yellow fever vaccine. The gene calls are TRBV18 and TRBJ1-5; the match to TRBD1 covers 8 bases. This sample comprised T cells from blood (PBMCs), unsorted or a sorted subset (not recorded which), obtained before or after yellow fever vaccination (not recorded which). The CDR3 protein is CASSPGGSGTGNQPQHF. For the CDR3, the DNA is TGTGCCAGCTCACCAGGAGGGTCCGGGACAGGTAATCAGCCCCAGCATTTT.